The 3 T cell receptor beta chains listed next were all sequenced from one sample in a study of cytomegalovirus exposure and HLA in healthy donors. 13 Jbeta primers and 60 Vbeta primers were used for the PCR. Only in-frame clones appear in the TCRdb table, and some are missing; sequencing was by immunoSEQ multiplex PCR. The table records 150,000 to 200,000 clones, around 80% of them present only once. Sequenced input: PBMCs. All receptors derive from a woman aged 18-29 years in good health and CMV-seronegative.

This chain links TRBV28 with TRBJ2-7, with TRBD2 matching 7 bases. Germline lookup yields CDR1 MDHEN and CDR2 SYDVKM. The junction had 7 bases not matched to a gene; V was cut back by 7 bases and J by 1 base. The CDR3 runs to 14 residues. This CDR3 reads CASTLAGQSYEQYF. Here the CDR3 DNA reads TGTGCCAGCACCTTAGCGGGCCAGTCCTACGAGCAGTACTTC. Full variable domain (remainder filled in from reference TRBV28 and TRBJ2-7): DVKVTQSSRYLVKRTGEKVFLECVQDMDHENMFWYRQDPGLGLRLIYFSYDVKMKEKGDIPEGYSVSREKKERFSLILESASTNQTSMYLCASTLAGQSYEQYFGPGTRLTVT.

The V and J genes are TRBV28 and TRBJ1-2; the D gene is possibly TRBD1 (5 bases). This CDR3 region has 13 residues. In germline, CDR1 is MDHEN, CDR2 SYDVKM. With 3 bases removed from V and 5 bases from J, the gap between germline ends came to 10 bases. In nucleotides, the CDR3 is TGTGCCAGCAGTTTGCCCCAGGGATATGGCTACACCTTC. Its protein is CASSLPQGYGYTF.

The chain joins TRBV7-9 to TRBJ2-2; TRBD2 matches 10 bases. The CDR3 runs 17 residues. Germline values: CDR1 SEHNR, CDR2 FQNEAQ (reference sequence). Losses at the gene ends were 5 bases for V and 3 bases for J; bases not matched to a gene: 9. This chain's CDR3 is CASSLPGTSVDTGELFF. DNA for the CDR3: TGTGCCAGCAGCCTCCCCGGGACTAGCGTCGACACCGGGGAGCTGTTTTTT.